This T cell receptor beta chain derives from a study of regulatory T cells in long-lasting Graves disease. Time point defined: newly diagnosed GD, antithyroid drugs for less than 3 months. Isolated PBMC RNA provided the starting material for the TCR library. Xi'an, China, was home to the endocrinology department that provided patients. As regards this clonotype: Antigen specificity is unknown. Only one base separates this from a far larger clonotype, so it likely reflects a read error.

Combining iRepertoire HTBI primers with Arm-PCR of CDR3 regions, the authors built TCR beta libraries. MiXCR, applied by TCRdb to the multiplex PCR reads, yields one record per CDR3 protein. The sample lists fewer than 450,000 distinct CDR3 sequences, 14% to 15% seen once, with about 8.2% in the top ten. Study-wide points: Those with persistent Graves' had less TCR diversity than newly diagnosed patients.

The CDR3 loop spans 15 amino acids. Per germline, CDR1 SGHKS and CDR2 YYEKEE (reference sequence). The same data also contributed to another study, on T cells in Graves' hyperthyroidism and ophthalmopathy. In that study: Most clonotypes expanded in thyroid above 0.001 were likewise present in blood.

V is TRBV5-5 and J is TRBJ1-1; perhaps TRBD1 as D (5 bases). Here the sequenced sample was peripheral blood mononuclear cells (PBMCs), taken at new diagnosis, from a patient treated with antithyroid drugs. The sequence was collected from a woman aged 40 to 49 with Graves disease. The CDR3 is CASSTNGADNTDAFF. CDR3 DNA sequence: TGCGCCAGCAGCACGAACGGCGCGGACAACACTGACGCTTTCTTT.